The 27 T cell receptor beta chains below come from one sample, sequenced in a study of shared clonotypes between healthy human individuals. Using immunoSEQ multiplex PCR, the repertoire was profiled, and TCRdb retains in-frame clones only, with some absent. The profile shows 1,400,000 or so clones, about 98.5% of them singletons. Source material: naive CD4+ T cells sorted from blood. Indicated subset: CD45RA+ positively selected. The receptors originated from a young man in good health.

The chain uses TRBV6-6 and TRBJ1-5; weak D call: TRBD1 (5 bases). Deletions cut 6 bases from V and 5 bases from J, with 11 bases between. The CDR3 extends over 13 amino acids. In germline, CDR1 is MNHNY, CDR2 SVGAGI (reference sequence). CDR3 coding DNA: TGTGCCAGCAGAGAGACAGAGGATCAGCCCCAGCATTTT. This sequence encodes CASRETEDQPQHF.

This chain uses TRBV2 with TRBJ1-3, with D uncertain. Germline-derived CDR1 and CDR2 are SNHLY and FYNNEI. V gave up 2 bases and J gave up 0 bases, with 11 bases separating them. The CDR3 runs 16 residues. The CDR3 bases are TGTGCCAGCAGTGAAAAGGGCCTTTACTCTGGAAACACCATATATTTT. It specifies CASSEKGLYSGNTIYF.

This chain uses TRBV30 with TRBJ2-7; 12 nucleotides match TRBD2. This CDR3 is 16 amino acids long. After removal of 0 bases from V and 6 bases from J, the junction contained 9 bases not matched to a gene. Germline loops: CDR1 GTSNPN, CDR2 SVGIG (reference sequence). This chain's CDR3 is CAWSVAPASGRAEQYF. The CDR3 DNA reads TGTGCCTGGAGTGTAGCCCCGGCTAGCGGGAGGGCCGAGCAGTACTTC.

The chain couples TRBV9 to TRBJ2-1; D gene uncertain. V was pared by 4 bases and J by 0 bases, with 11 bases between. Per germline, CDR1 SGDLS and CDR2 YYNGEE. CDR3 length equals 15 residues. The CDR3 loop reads CASSPATSSYNEQFF. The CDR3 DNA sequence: TGTGCCAGCAGCCCTGCCACGAGCTCCTACAATGAGCAGTTCTTC.

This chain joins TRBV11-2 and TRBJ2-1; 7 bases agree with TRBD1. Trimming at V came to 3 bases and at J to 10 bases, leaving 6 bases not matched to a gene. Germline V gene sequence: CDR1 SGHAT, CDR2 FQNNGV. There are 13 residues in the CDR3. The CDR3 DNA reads TGTGCCAGCAGCTTCACAGGGGAAGGAGAGCAGTTCTTC. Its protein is CASSFTGEGEQFF.

CDR3 amino acids: CASSFPGSVEETQYF. CDR3 coding DNA: TGCGCCAGCAGCTTCCCAGGGAGTGTCGAAGAGACCCAGTACTTC. This chain uses TRBV5-1 with TRBJ2-5; TRBD1 or TRBD2 may be the D gene (5 bases each). The CDR3 runs 15 residues. From germline, CDR1 is SGHRS and CDR2 YFSETQ. Trimming stripped 2 bases from V and 3 bases from J, with 14 bases between.

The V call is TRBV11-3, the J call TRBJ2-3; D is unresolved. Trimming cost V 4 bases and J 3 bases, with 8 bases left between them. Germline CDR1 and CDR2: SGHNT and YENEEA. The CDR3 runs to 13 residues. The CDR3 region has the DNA TGTGCCAGCAGCTACCTAGGTACAGATACGCAGTATTTT. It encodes CASSYLGTDTQYF.

The CDR3: CATSRRGRITEAFF. CDR3 DNA sequence: TGTGCCACCAGCAGGAGGGGGAGGATTACTGAAGCTTTCTTT. The chain uses TRBV15 and TRBJ1-1, with D tentatively TRBD1 (6 bases). From germline, CDR1 is LNHNV and CDR2 YYDKDF (reference sequence). There are 14 residues in the CDR3. V lost 3 bases and J lost 5, with 13 bases in between.

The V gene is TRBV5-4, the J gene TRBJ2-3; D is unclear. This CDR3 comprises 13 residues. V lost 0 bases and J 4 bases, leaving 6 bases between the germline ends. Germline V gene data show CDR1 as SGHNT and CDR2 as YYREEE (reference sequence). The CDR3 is CASSLGWADTQYF. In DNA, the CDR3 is TGTGCCAGCAGCTTGGGGTGGGCAGATACGCAGTATTTT.

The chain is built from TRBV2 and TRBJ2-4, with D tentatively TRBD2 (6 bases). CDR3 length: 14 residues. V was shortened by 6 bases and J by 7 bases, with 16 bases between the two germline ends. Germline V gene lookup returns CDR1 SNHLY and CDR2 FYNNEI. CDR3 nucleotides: TGTGCCAGCAGAGACCCAGGGAGGTTGAACATTCAGTACTTC. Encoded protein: CASRDPGRLNIQYF.

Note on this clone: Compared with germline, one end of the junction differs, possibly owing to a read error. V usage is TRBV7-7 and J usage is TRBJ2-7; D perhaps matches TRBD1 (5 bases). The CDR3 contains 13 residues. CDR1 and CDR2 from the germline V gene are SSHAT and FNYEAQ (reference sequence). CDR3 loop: CASSFNSGQEQYF. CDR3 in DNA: TGTGCTAGCAGCTTTAATTCAGGGCAGGAGCAGTACTTC.

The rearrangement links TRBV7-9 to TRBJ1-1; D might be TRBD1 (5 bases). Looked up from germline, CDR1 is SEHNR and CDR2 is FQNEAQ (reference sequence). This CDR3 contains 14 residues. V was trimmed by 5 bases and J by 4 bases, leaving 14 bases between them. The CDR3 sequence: CASSQGGVSTEAFF. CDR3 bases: TGTGCCAGCAGCCAGGGAGGGGTGTCCACTGAAGCTTTCTTT. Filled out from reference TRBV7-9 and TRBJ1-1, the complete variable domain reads DTGVSQNPRHKITKRGQNVTFRCDPISEHNRLYWYRQTLGQGPEFLTYFQNEAQLEKSRLLSDRFSAERPKGSFSTLEIQRTEQGDSAMYLCASSQGGVSTEAFFGQGTRLTVV.

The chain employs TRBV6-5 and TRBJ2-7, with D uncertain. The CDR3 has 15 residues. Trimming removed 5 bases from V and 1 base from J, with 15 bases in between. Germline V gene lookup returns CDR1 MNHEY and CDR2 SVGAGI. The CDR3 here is CASSITWASSYEQYF. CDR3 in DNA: TGTGCCAGCAGTATTACTTGGGCCAGTTCCTACGAGCAGTACTTC.

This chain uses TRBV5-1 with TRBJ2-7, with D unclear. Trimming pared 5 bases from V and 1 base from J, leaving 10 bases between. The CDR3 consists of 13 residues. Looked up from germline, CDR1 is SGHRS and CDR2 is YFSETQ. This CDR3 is CASSFPSSYEQYF. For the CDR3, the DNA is TGCGCCAGCAGTTTTCCTTCATCCTACGAGCAGTACTTC.

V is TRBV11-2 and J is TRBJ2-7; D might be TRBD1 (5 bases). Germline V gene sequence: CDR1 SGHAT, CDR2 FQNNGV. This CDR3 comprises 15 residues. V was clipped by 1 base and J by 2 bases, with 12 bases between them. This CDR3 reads CASSLAPTETYEQYF. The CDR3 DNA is TGTGCCAGCAGCTTAGCGCCGACAGAAACCTACGAGCAGTACTTC.

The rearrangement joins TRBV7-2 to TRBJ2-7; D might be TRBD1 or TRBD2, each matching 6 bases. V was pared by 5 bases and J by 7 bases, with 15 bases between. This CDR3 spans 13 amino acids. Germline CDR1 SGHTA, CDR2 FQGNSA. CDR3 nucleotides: TGTGCCAGCAGCCGCTCTGGGGGGCCTGAGCAGTACTTC. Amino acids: CASSRSGGPEQYF.

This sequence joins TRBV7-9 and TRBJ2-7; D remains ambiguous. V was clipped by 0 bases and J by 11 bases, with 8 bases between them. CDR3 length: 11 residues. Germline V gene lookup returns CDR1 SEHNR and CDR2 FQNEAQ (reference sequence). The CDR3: CASSLAGPKYF. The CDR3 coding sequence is TGTGCCAGCAGCTTAGCCGGGCCAAAGTACTTC.

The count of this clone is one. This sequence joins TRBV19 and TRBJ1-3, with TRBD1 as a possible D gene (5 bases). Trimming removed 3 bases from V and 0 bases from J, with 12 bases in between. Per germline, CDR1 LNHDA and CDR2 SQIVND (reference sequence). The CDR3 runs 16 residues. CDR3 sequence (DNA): TGTGCCAGTAGTATCCGTGGGGGGATCTCTGGAAACACCATATATTTT. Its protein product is CASSIRGGISGNTIYF.

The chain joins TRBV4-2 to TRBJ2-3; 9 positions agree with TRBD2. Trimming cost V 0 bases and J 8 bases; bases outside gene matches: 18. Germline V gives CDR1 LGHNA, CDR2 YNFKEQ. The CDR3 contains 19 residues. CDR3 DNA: TGTGCCAGCAGCCAAGAATTAGCGGGAGTTTTCGAAAGTCTCGGTACGCAGTATTTT. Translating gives CASSQELAGVFESLGTQYF.

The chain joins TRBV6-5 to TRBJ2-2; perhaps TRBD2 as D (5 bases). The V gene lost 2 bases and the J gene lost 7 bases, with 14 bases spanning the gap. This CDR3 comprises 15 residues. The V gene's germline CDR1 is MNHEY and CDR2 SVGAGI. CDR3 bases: TGTGCCAGCAGTTACGGTAGCGTCATAGGCGGGGAGCTGTTTTTT. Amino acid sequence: CASSYGSVIGGELFF.

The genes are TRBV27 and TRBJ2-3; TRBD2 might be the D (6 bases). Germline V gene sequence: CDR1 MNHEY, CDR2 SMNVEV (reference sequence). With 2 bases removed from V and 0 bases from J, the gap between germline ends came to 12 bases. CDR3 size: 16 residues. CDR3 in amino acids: CASSLVPGVSTDTQYF. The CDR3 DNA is TGTGCCAGCAGTTTAGTTCCGGGAGTAAGCACAGATACGCAGTATTTT.

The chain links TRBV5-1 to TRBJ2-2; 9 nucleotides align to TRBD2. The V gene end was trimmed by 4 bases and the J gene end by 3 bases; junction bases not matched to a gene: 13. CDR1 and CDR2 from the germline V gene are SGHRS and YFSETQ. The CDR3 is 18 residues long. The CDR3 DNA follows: TGCGCCAGCAGCGTGGTTTCGGGCGGGAGGGCCCACACCGGGGAGCTGTTTTTT. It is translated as CASSVVSGGRAHTGELFF.

CDR3 region: CASSPRGDRNNYGYTF. The CDR3 DNA sequence: TGTGCCAGCTCACCACGAGGGGACAGGAATAACTATGGCTACACCTTC. This chain joins TRBV18 and TRBJ1-2; 8 nucleotides line up with TRBD1. J was trimmed by 1 base and V by 1 base; bases with no gene match: 5. Germline V lookup: CDR1 KGHSH, CDR2 LQKENI. This CDR3 has 16 amino acids.

The CDR3 here is CASSSILAGGNTGELFF. In DNA, the CDR3 is TGTGCCAGCAGCTCTATACTAGCGGGAGGAAACACCGGGGAGCTGTTTTTT. The J gene is TRBJ2-2, the V gene TRBV7-9; 12 bases line up with TRBD2. Per the germline V gene, CDR1 is SEHNR and CDR2 is FQNEAQ (reference sequence). J was trimmed by 2 bases and V by 4 bases; bases with no gene match: 5. The CDR3 covers 17 residues.

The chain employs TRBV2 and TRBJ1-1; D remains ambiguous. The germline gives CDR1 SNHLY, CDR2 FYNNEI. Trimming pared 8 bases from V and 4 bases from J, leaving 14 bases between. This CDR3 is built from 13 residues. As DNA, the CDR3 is TGTGCCAGCTTGCGGGTCGCGGGCACTGAAGCTTTCTTT. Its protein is CASLRVAGTEAFF.

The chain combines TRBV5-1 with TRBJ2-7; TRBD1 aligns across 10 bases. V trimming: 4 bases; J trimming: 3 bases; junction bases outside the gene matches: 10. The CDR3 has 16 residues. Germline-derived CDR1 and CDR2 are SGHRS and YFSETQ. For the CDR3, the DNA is TGCGCCAGCAGCAAAACCGCCGGGACAGGGGACTACGAGCAGTACTTC. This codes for CASSKTAGTGDYEQYF. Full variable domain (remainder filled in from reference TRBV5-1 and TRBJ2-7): KAGVTQTPRYLIKTRGQQVTLSCSPISGHRSVSWYQQTPGQGLQFLFEYFSETQRNKGNFPGRFSGRQFSNSRSEMNVSTLELGDSALYLCASSKTAGTGDYEQYFGPGTRLTVT.

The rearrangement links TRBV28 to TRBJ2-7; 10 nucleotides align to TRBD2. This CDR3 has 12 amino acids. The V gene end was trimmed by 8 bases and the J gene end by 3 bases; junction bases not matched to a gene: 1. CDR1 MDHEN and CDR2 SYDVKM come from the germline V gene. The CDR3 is CASGLADYEQYF. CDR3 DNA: TGTGCCAGCGGACTAGCGGACTACGAGCAGTACTTC.